This TCR beta chain was found in a study of cytotoxic CD8 clonotypes in ibrutinib-treated CLL. Study outcomes and limitations: Public clonotypes occurred uncommonly; on treatment, they contracted or remained stable.

This table comes from immunoSEQ multiplex PCR, and its TCRdb copy is limited to in-frame clones, with some not included. The sample carries about 140,000 clones, around 90% recorded once. On this clone: Its specificity is unknown.

As input for TCR beta libraries, approximately 2 micrograms of genomic DNA came from cryopreserved PBMCs. The sequence was collected from a human donor with chronic lymphocytic leukemia. The sample was PBMCs, taken after 12 months of ibrutinib treatment.

DNA for the CDR3: TGTGCCAGCAGTTCCTCTCTGGGCCCGTACGAGCAGTACTTC. Translating it yields CASSSSLGPYEQYF. The chain recombines TRBV6-6 with TRBJ2-7; no clear D gene. Germline values: CDR1 MNHNY, CDR2 SVGAGI (reference sequence). There are 14 residues in the CDR3. Trimming removed 4 bases from V and 4 bases from J, with 14 bases in between.